The next 32 T cell receptor beta chains were all read from a single sample in a study of shared clonotypes between healthy human individuals. TCRdb's table, derived via immunoSEQ multiplex PCR, lists solely in-frame clones and lacks some. The repertoire consists of approximately 2.1 million clones, with 85% to 95% occurring once and the leading ten covering 0.39%. The sequencing sample was made of naive CD4+ T cells from PBMCs. As to subset: CD45RA+ positively selected. These receptor sequences come from a man aged 18-30 years in good health. Some clones in this sample may be carry-over from other donors' samples.

The chain carries TRBV11-2 and TRBJ2-3, with D perhaps given as TRBD1 or TRBD2 (5 bases each). In germline, CDR1 is SGHAT, CDR2 FQNNGV. The V end was cut by 0 bases, the J end by 0 bases, with 16 bases between. The CDR3 covers 18 residues. As DNA, the CDR3 is TGTGCCAGCAGCTTAGATCGATCCGGGGCGCAGAGCACAGATACGCAGTATTTT. It codes for CASSLDRSGAQSTDTQYF.

The DNA of the CDR3 is TGTGCCTGGAGAGGTGGGCAGGGCTTTCTTGGAAACACCATATATTTT. This codes for CAWRGGQGFLGNTIYF. The chain combines TRBV30 with TRBJ1-3, with a weak D call TRBD1 (5 bases). Germline V gene sequence: CDR1 GTSNPN, CDR2 SVGIG (reference sequence). Trimming cost V 3 bases and J 3 bases, with 18 bases left between them. The CDR3 totals 16 residues.

The chain uses TRBV7-2 and TRBJ2-4; D call uncertain. Germline assignment: CDR1 SGHTA and CDR2 FQGNSA. Trimming took off 4 bases at V and 1 base at J, with 20 bases between the two ends. There are 18 residues in the CDR3. Written as DNA, the CDR3 is TGTGCCAGCAGCTCTGCCCCCTTGGGGTTGTGGGCCAAAAACATTCAGTACTTC. Its protein product is CASSSAPLGLWAKNIQYF.

The J gene is TRBJ1-1, the V gene TRBV15; D ambiguous. Germline V gene lookup returns CDR1 LNHNV and CDR2 YYDKDF (reference sequence). Trimming left V 2 bases short and J 10 bases short, with 11 bases between. The CDR3 sequence is 12 residues long. Here the CDR3 reads CATSRPLRGAFF. The CDR3 DNA follows: TGTGCCACCAGCAGACCCCTACGCGGAGCTTTCTTT.

This chain uses TRBV19 with TRBJ1-1; 7 nucleotides agree with TRBD1. CDR3 size: 15 residues. The germline CDR1 and CDR2 sequences are LNHDA and SQIVND (reference sequence). J lost 0 bases, V lost 6 bases, and 7 bases had no gene match. The chain's CDR3 is CASRRGQVMNTEAFF. The CDR3 bases are TGTGCCAGTAGGAGAGGACAGGTAATGAACACTGAAGCTTTCTTT.

The V and J genes are TRBV18 and TRBJ1-2; 7 bases match TRBD1. The length of the CDR3 is 18 residues. Per the germline V gene, CDR1 is KGHSH and CDR2 is LQKENI. V lost 1 base and J lost 0; bases outside the gene matches: 11. The CDR3 is CASSPRVTTGPTNYGYTF. For the CDR3, the DNA is TGTGCCAGCTCACCACGGGTTACGACAGGGCCGACTAACTATGGCTACACCTTC.

The chain joins TRBV28 to TRBJ2-2, with unresolved D. The V gene lost 3 bases and the J gene lost 6 bases, with 5 bases spanning the gap. The CDR3 covers 12 residues. Germline lookup yields CDR1 MDHEN and CDR2 SYDVKM. The CDR3 reads CASSFWAGELFF. In nucleotides, the CDR3 is TGTGCCAGCAGTTTCTGGGCCGGGGAGCTGTTTTTT.

The chain couples TRBV28 to TRBJ2-1; a weak D match, TRBD2 (5 bases). Germline loops: CDR1 MDHEN, CDR2 SYDVKM. The V and J ends lost 3 bases and 2 bases respectively, with 11 bases between them. The CDR3 has 15 residues. CDR3 sequence: CASSLGGPTYNEQFF. The CDR3 DNA is TGTGCCAGCAGTTTGGGCGGGCCGACCTACAATGAGCAGTTCTTC.

The chain recombines TRBV4-1 with TRBJ2-6, with no clear D. Germline V CDR1 and CDR2: MGHRA, YSYEKL. V lost 1 base, J lost 0 bases, and 10 bases lay in between. The CDR3 is made up of 17 amino acids. The chain's CDR3 is CASSQAALGSGANVLTF. CDR3 in DNA: TGCGCCAGCAGCCAAGCGGCTCTGGGCTCTGGGGCCAACGTCCTGACTTTC.

The V gene is TRBV7-8, the J gene TRBJ2-7; no firm D call. V was trimmed by 6 bases and J by 1 base, leaving 16 bases between them. CDR1 SGHVS and CDR2 FQNEAQ come from the germline V gene. This CDR3 is built from 15 residues. CDR3: CASRVDGLGSYEQYF. The CDR3 nucleotides read TGTGCCAGCAGGGTAGACGGGTTGGGGTCCTACGAGCAGTACTTC.

The rearrangement joins TRBV19 to TRBJ2-3; 7 positions agree with TRBD1. V dropped 8 bases and J dropped 3; count of bases not matched to a gene: 5. This CDR3 is built from 13 residues. CDR1 is LNHDA, CDR2 SQIVND, per germline (reference sequence). The DNA of the CDR3 is TGTGCCAGTGACAGGGATGGGACAGATACGCAGTATTTT. Translated, it gives CASDRDGTDTQYF.

The rearrangement links TRBV2 to TRBJ2-1, with D possibly TRBD2 on 7 matching bases. CDR1 SNHLY and CDR2 FYNNEI come from the germline V gene. This CDR3 is 12 amino acids long. The V end was cut by 4 bases, the J end by 8 bases, with 9 bases between. CDR3 loop: CASSGGGYEQFF. The CDR3 nucleotides read TGTGCCAGCAGTGGGGGGGGCTATGAGCAGTTCTTC.

The chain couples TRBV28 to TRBJ2-1, with 7 nucleotides matching TRBD2. The CDR3 loop spans 14 amino acids. The germline gives CDR1 MDHEN, CDR2 SYDVKM. V shed 9 bases and J 7 bases; nucleotides not matched to a gene: 12. Here the CDR3 reads CARFRDYGGNEQFF. CDR3 coding DNA: TGTGCCAGATTTCGGGACTACGGAGGGAATGAGCAGTTCTTC.

V is TRBV2 and J is TRBJ2-2; D might be TRBD2 (7 bases). The CDR3 covers 14 residues. V was pared by 6 bases and J by 4 bases, with 12 bases between. Germline V gene lookup returns CDR1 SNHLY and CDR2 FYNNEI. Here the CDR3 reads CASRGGTPTGELFF. In DNA, the CDR3 is TGTGCCAGCAGGGGGGGGACACCCACCGGGGAGCTGTTTTTT.

Only one count was recorded for this clone. The chain combines TRBV5-4 with TRBJ2-3; 10 bases match TRBD2. The CDR3 covers 15 residues. Germline V lookup: CDR1 SGHNT, CDR2 YYREEE (reference sequence). With V trimmed by 3 bases and J by 8 bases, 9 bases remained unmatched. This CDR3 is CASSSEAGGPGTQYF. The CDR3 DNA sequence: TGTGCCAGCAGCTCCGAAGCGGGAGGGCCGGGTACGCAGTATTTT. Using reference TRBV5-4 and TRBJ2-3 for the parts outside the CDR3, the full variable domain is ETGVTQSPTHLIKTRGQQVTLRCSSQSGHNTVSWYQQALGQGPQFIFQYYREEENGRGNFPPRFSGLQFPNYSSELNVNALELDDSALYLCASSSEAGGPGTQYFGPGTRLTVL.

V and J are TRBV7-3 and TRBJ2-3, with 9 bases matching TRBD2. The length of the CDR3 is 16 residues. Trimming removed 2 bases from V and 5 bases from J; junction bases left unmatched: 8. Germline V gives CDR1 SGHTA, CDR2 FQGTGA. For the CDR3, the DNA is TGTGCCAGCAGCTTATTGGGCGGGAGGGCGGAAGATACGCAGTATTTT. Its protein product is CASSLLGGRAEDTQYF.

The chain joins TRBV19 to TRBJ2-1; no clear D. The germline V gene has CDR1 LNHDA and CDR2 SQIVND (reference sequence). This CDR3 contains 12 residues. Trimming stripped 3 bases from V and 7 bases from J, with 7 bases between. The CDR3 nucleotides read TGTGCCAGTAGTATGGGTGGTAATGAGCAGTTCTTC. It yields the protein CASSMGGNEQFF.

The rearrangement uses TRBV28 and TRBJ2-4; 7 nucleotides agree with TRBD2. CDR1 is MDHEN, CDR2 SYDVKM, per germline. The CDR3 extends over 11 amino acids. V lost 7 bases to trimming and J lost 6 bases; unmatched junction nucleotides: 0. CDR3 sequence: CASTGGNIQYF. The CDR3 bases are TGTGCCAGCACGGGGGGAAACATTCAGTACTTC.

About this clone itself: Different DNA sequences within this sample yield the same CDR3. The chain combines TRBV7-9 with TRBJ1-2; D ambiguous. The CDR3 extends over 13 amino acids. The germline V gene has CDR1 SEHNR and CDR2 FQNEAQ (reference sequence). Trimming left V 4 bases short and J 5 bases short, with 11 bases between. The CDR3 spells CASSSTSGYGYTF. CDR3 nucleotides: TGTGCCAGCAGCTCCACCTCGGGTTATGGCTACACCTTC.

The CDR3 DNA is TGTGCCAGCAGTTTTGTGGGGGTAGACTCCTACGAGCAGTACTTC. It translates to CASSFVGVDSYEQYF. This chain uses TRBV28 with TRBJ2-7; D may match TRBD1 or TRBD2 (5 bases each). V lost 3 bases to trimming and J lost 0 bases, with 12 bases between them. Germline-derived CDR1 and CDR2 are MDHEN and SYDVKM. The CDR3 is made up of 15 amino acids.

J is TRBJ1-3 and V is TRBV20-1; no reliable D call. The CDR3 is 11 residues long. Trimming removed 3 bases at V and 3 bases at J, with 3 bases between. CDR1 and CDR2 (germline): DFQATT, SNEGSKA (reference sequence). In nucleotides, the CDR3 is TGCAGTGCTAGCGATGGAAACACCATATATTTT. This encodes CSASDGNTIYF.

The chain is built from TRBV18 and TRBJ1-1; 10 nucleotides align to TRBD1. Germline loops: CDR1 KGHSH, CDR2 LQKENI. The CDR3 length is 15 residues. With 3 bases clipped from V and 5 bases from J, the junction kept 6 bases outside the gene matches. CDR3 amino acids: CASSPRQGAGTEAFF. The CDR3 DNA follows: TGTGCCAGCTCACCTCGACAGGGGGCAGGAACTGAAGCTTTCTTT.

This sequence joins TRBV29-1 and TRBJ1-2; 8 nucleotides line up with TRBD1. The germline V gene encodes CDR1 SQVTM and CDR2 ANQGSEA. Unmatched junction bases numbered 6, after V lost 7 bases and J lost 2 bases. This CDR3 region has 13 residues. CDR3 amino acids: CSARTGWNYGYTF. DNA for the CDR3: TGCAGCGCCCGGACAGGGTGGAACTATGGCTACACCTTC.

This clone was detected once. The V call is TRBV7-9, the J call TRBJ1-4, with D maybe TRBD1 (5 bases). Germline V gene data show CDR1 as SEHNR and CDR2 as FQNEAQ (reference sequence). V lost 5 bases, J lost 8 bases, and 21 bases lay in between. This CDR3 comprises 16 residues. In DNA, the CDR3 is TGTGCCAGCAGCCGATACCGGGACCCGAACGAGGAAAAACTGTTTTTT. Encoded protein: CASSRYRDPNEEKLFF.

The chain carries TRBV28 and TRBJ1-5; 8 bases agree with TRBD1. The CDR3 is made up of 15 amino acids. Germline V lookup: CDR1 MDHEN, CDR2 SYDVKM. V dropped 6 bases and J dropped 5; count of bases not matched to a gene: 9. CDR3 in amino acids: CASRKRTGWDQPQHF. The CDR3 bases are TGTGCCAGCAGGAAGAGGACAGGGTGGGATCAGCCCCAGCATTTT.

This chain uses TRBV28 with TRBJ2-2; the D gene could be TRBD1 or TRBD2 (6 bases each). Trimming took off 6 bases at V and 4 bases at J, with 15 bases between the two ends. Per germline, CDR1 MDHEN and CDR2 SYDVKM. The length of the CDR3 is 15 residues. This CDR3 reads CASSLRGATTGELFF. In DNA, the CDR3 is TGTGCCAGCAGCCTGAGGGGGGCTACCACCGGGGAGCTGTTTTTT.

For this clone: This CDR3 is also generated by other DNA sequences in the sample. The CDR3 loop is CASSLGGVTNEKLFF. In DNA, the CDR3 is TGTGCCAGCAGTTTAGGAGGGGTTACTAATGAAAAACTGTTTTTT. The chain carries TRBV28 and TRBJ1-4; possible D gene TRBD1, 5 bases. CDR1 is MDHEN, CDR2 SYDVKM, per germline. V shed 2 bases and J shed 2 bases, with 9 bases lying between them. The CDR3 is 15 residues long.

The chain combines TRBV4-2 with TRBJ1-2; D uncertain. This CDR3 region has 16 residues. Looked up from germline, CDR1 is LGHNA and CDR2 is YNFKEQ. V was shortened by 2 bases and J by 2 bases, with 15 bases between the two germline ends. CDR3 nucleotide sequence: TGTGCCAGCAGCCAACCCCGTGGAGGCGCAAACTATGGCTACACCTTC. It encodes CASSQPRGGANYGYTF.

CDR3 sequence: CASSLGPVIYGYTF. The CDR3, as DNA: TGTGCCAGCAGCTTGGGCCCGGTGATCTATGGCTACACCTTC. V usage is TRBV5-6 and J usage is TRBJ1-2; unclear D gene. Germline V CDR1 and CDR2: SGHDT, YYEEEE. This CDR3 comprises 14 residues. V gave up 0 bases and J gave up 4 bases, with 10 bases separating them. The full variable domain, rest sourced from reference TRBV5-6 and TRBJ1-2, is DAGVTQSPTHLIKTRGQQVTLRCSPKSGHDTVSWYQQALGQGPQFIFQYYEEEERQRGNFPDRFSGHQFPNYSSELNVNALLLGDSALYLCASSLGPVIYGYTFGSGTRLTVV.

The chain recombines TRBV28 with TRBJ1-2, with a tentative D call TRBD1 (6 bases). Trimming removed 6 bases from V and 4 bases from J, with 15 bases in between. This CDR3 spans 14 amino acids. Germline loops: CDR1 MDHEN, CDR2 SYDVKM. The CDR3 DNA reads TGTGCCAGCAGACTTCAACAGGGACCCTATGGCTACACCTTC. The encoded protein is CASRLQQGPYGYTF.

The V gene is TRBV28, the J gene TRBJ2-5, with a tentative D call TRBD2 (5 bases). Trimming stripped 5 bases from V and 4 bases from J, with 14 bases between. The germline V gene encodes CDR1 MDHEN and CDR2 SYDVKM. There are 14 residues in the CDR3. Here the CDR3 reads CASSPTDGVETQYF. The CDR3 coding sequence is TGTGCCAGCAGTCCCACCGACGGGGTAGAGACCCAGTACTTC.

The chain recombines TRBV2 with TRBJ2-2; D is possibly TRBD1 (6 bases). Trimming stripped 4 bases from V and 1 base from J, with 13 bases between. This CDR3 has 16 amino acids. Germline values: CDR1 SNHLY, CDR2 FYNNEI. This chain's CDR3 is CASSVQGSVNTGELFF. The CDR3 nucleotides read TGTGCCAGCAGTGTACAGGGTAGCGTGAACACCGGGGAGCTGTTTTTT.